These T cell receptor beta chains were read from a single sample in a study of neurological immune-mediated disorders. TCRdb recomputed calls from the 5' RACE reads with MiXCR, one row per CDR3 protein. Of about 99,000 distinct CDR3 sequences listed, approximately 10% are singletons. Specimen: PBMCs. All receptors derive from a female donor with HTLV-1-associated myelopathy (HAM/TSP). Both conserved end residues are trimmed from each CDR3.

V gene | CDR3 length | CDR3 protein
TRBV5-1 | 11 | ASRMDGNTEAF
TRBV29-1 | 10 | SAGHDYTEAF
TRBV28 | 11 | AILGGWHQPQH
TRBV6-6 | 12 | ASRPGVLPVTQY
TRBV27 | 14 | ASSRQGGGPYNEQF
TRBV20-1 | 10 | SAPPADSEQY
TRBV18 | 14 | ASSPLAGGPGDTQY
TRBV24-1 | 14 | ATSDGPQSHTGELF
TRBV13 | 12 | ATGGSGAYNEQF
TRBV5-1 | 14 | ASSLKTGGKDTEAF
TRBV12-3/TRBV12-4 | 16 | ASSRTEPISYSNQPQH
TRBV5-1 | 12 | ASSRDRSTDTQY
TRBV9 | 12 | VSRVAQGRGEQF
TRBV20-1 | 11 | SAREDMNTEAF
TRBV2 | 12 | ASNRRARDTEAF
TRBV28 | 13 | ASNVRGRRGDTQY
TRBV6-5 | 15 | ASSYSPLAGGANVLT
TRBV15 | 15 | ATSRDSGPLGGYGYT
TRBV28 | 10 | ASRRIAGELF
TRBV3-1 | 12 | ASSPTGQPEKLF
TRBV5-1 | 13 | ASSFGQGRFYEQY
TRBV5-1 | 14 | ASSLGDGGMRETQY
TRBV7-9 | 14 | ASSLPGQGGNYGYT
TRBV5-1 | 12 | ASSLVATAGELF
TRBV7-3 | 14 | ASSLTPAGAPGEQF
TRBV5-5 | 12 | ASSLDPRGETQY
TRBV25-1 | 12 | ASSGLQGNEKLF
TRBV28 | 13 | ASSSAADSGNTIY
TRBV7-9 | 10 | ASSTGQTPQH
TRBV6-1 | 9 | ASSLGLAGD
TRBV7-8 | 14 | ASSLAGTGLIYGYT
TRBV4-2 | 13 | ASSHQTGVQETQY
TRBV20-1 | 11 | SASRAEDSPLH
TRBV13 | 13 | ASSFDRIAKNIQY
TRBV18 | 13 | ASSSQGAGNTEAF
TRBV20-1 | 11 | SAHRTGMSEQF
TRBV19 | 10 | ASSPQKSGYT
TRBV7-3 | 12 | ASSLMVGPGELF
TRBV5-1 | 11 | ASSSSWAYEQY
TRBV11-2 | 13 | ASSLGTANTGELF
TRBV13 | 13 | ASSWRGSGANVLT
TRBV10-3 | 12 | ASSIDRGNQPQH
TRBV5-1 | 15 | ASSSRPGPSVTYGYT
TRBV29-1 | 11 | SVRSQGVETQY
TRBV29-1 | 13 | SVEDASQGSNEQY
TRBV4-1 | 12 | ASSQQGPNYGYT
TRBV6-1 | 15 | ASSSRTSAIDTDTQY